This T cell receptor (beta chain) was sequenced for a study of shared clonotypes between healthy human individuals. Source study methods: Quality scores were absent from the junction-only immunoSEQ sequences, so filtering differed. Profiled with immunoSEQ multiplex PCR; TCRdb holds only in-frame clones, not every one. The V and J calls and clone size were taken over from that table, and D and trimming were inferred from the DNA. The table records 2 million to 2.5 million clones, approximately 96% of them present only once. About this clone itself: Its antigen is still unknown.

The CDR3 sequence is 13 residues long. Germline CDR1 MNHEY, CDR2 SVGAGI. Trimming pared 3 bases from V and 5 bases from J, leaving 9 bases between. Findings and limits, study-wide: It was the few donors that limited the genetic and exposure-history diversity represented.

Sequenced sample: naive CD4+ T cells sorted from blood. The subset is: CD45RA+ positively selected. The receptor's source is a man aged 18 to 29 in good health. The chain has TRBV6-5 and TRBJ2-3; D possibly corresponds to TRBD1 (6 bases). Here the CDR3 reads CASSYTGIDTQYF. The CDR3 DNA reads as TGTGCCAGCAGTTATACAGGGATAGATACGCAGTATTTT.